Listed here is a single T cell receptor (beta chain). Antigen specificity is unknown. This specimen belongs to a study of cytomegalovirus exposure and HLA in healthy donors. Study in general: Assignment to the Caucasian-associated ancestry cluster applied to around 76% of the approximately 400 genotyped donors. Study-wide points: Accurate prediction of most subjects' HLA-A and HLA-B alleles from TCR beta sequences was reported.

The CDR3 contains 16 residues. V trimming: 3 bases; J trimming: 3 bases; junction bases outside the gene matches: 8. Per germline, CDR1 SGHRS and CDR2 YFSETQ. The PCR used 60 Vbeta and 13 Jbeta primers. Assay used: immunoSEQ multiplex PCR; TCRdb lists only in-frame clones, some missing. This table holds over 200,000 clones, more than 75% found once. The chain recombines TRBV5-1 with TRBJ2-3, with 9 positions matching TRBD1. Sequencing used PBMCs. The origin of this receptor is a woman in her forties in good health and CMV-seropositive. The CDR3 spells CASSSARDRATDTQYF. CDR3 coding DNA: TGCGCCAGCAGCTCTGCCCGGGACAGGGCTACAGATACGCAGTATTTT.